This T cell receptor (beta chain) was documented in a study of T-cell memory formation after mild COVID-19 (dated by TCRdb to about 2021). About the study as a whole: TCR sequence clusters from the two donors were found to be largely donor specific. In a couple of donors, T-cell clones that expanded and contracted after mild COVID-19 were tracked by sequencing TCRalpha and TCRbeta repertoires over time. Two young, previously healthy adult volunteers, one female and one male, were included in the cohort. The investigation overall reported the following: The study included only a couple of mild cases, and larger cohorts that include severe cases with pre-infection samples were judged to be necessary. Contracting CD4+ clones appeared mostly in the CM and EM memory subsets, whereas CD8+ clones were enriched in EMRA. SARS-CoV-2 specificity of the second-wave clones peaking on day 37 was not confirmed. Some responding clones were found in pre-infection memory, which suggests that pre-existing cross-reactive memory T cells took part in the SARS-CoV-2 response. From day 15 to 85, contracting clones showed balanced CD4/CD8 phenotypes, whereas a second wave of clones that expanded from day 15 to 37 leaned towards CD4+.

This clonotype has a handful of counts. Its antigen target is currently unknown. One end of the junction is discordant with germline, which a read error may explain. PBMCs were isolated by Ficoll-Paque density gradient centrifugation. TCRdb records Illumina NovaSeq 6000 as the sequencer. TCRalpha and TCRbeta cDNA libraries were constructed by 5'RACE with constant-segment primers, with sample barcodes and unique molecular identifiers being introduced. RNA was extracted from every sample with Trizol reagent. Libraries were amplified in two PCR steps, with a second sample barcode and Illumina TruSeq adapters added in the second step. Sequencing of the libraries was done on an Illumina NovaSeq, producing 2 x 150 bp paired-end reads. In the original analysis: Demultiplexing of reads and collapsing into UMI-guided consensus sequences were performed with migec v1.2.7. Using mixcr v2.1.11, UMI consensuses were aligned to TRA and TRB V and J templates and then assembled into clonotypes. A clonotype was counted as expanded or contracted only if both edgeR and NoisET called the change significant, with noise models trained on biological replicates. For edgeR calls, the cutoffs were a false discovery rate-adjusted p below 0.01 and a log2 fold-change threshold of 1. As an exploratory analysis of dynamics, max-normalized trajectories of the 1000 most abundant clonotypes were examined with PCA combined with hierarchical clustering. Separately sequenced CD4+ and CD8+ repertoires were used to assign the CD4 or CD8 phenotype of responding clones. TCRdb reran the public reads through fastp at Q25 and MiXCR, keeping productive beta chains. Each CDR3 protein appears once, grouped with its most common genes and DNA. These V and J calls derive from TCRdb rather than the authors' analysis. The sample includes around 470,000 distinct CDR3 sequences, with 20% observed a single time. The leading ten clones occupy 8.4% of the sample.

Reading the germline V gene gives CDR1 MNHEY and CDR2 SVGEGT. There are 15 amino acids in the CDR3, from cysteine to phenylalanine inclusive. Only the CDR3 portion is preserved as DNA: 45 bases, with reading frame beginning at the first base. Sequenced material: PBMCs or a T cell subset sorted from them (not recorded which). The clonotype originates from an adult woman who had mild COVID-19 (a few samples of this study predate the infection). The sample titles of this study are shuffled in the database, so cell type and time point are left out; the donor was told from shared clones. This chain is built from TRBV6-2 or TRBV6-3 and TRBJ1-2; TRBD1 is a possible D gene, resting on 6 matching bases. The CDR3 protein sequence reads: CASSYSWRGSEKEIF. The sequenced DNA: TGTGCCAGCAGTTACTCTTGGAGGGGGAGTGAAAAGGAGATCTTC.